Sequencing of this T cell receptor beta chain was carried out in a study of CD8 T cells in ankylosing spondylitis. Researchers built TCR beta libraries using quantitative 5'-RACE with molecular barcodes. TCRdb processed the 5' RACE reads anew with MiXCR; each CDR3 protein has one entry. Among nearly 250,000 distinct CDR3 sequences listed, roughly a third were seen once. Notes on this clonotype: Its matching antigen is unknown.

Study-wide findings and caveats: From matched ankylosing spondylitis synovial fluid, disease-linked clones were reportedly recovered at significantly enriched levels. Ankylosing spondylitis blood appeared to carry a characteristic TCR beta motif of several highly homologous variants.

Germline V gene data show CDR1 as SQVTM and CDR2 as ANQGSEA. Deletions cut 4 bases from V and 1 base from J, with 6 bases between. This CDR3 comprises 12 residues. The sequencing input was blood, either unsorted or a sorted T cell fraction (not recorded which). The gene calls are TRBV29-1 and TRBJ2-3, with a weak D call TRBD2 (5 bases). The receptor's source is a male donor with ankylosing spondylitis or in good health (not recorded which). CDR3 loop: CSVGAGTDTQYF. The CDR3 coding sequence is TGCAGCGTTGGAGCGGGCACAGATACGCAGTATTTT.